The present entry profiles one T cell receptor (beta chain) with its context. Its cognate antigen is unknown. The study enrolled healthy HIV-negative adults without recent acute infections or vaccinations as donors. The study separated CD4+ cells into CD45RA+ naive and CD45RA-negative memory subsets. The data originate from a study of shared clonotypes between healthy human individuals. General study points: Some naive CD4 clonotypes, about 5.5%, turned up in common across several donors.

The assay was run at deep level. Produced via immunoSEQ multiplex PCR; TCRdb's table is partial and in-frame only. The table records roughly 640,000 clones, around 97% of them present only once. CDR1 and CDR2 from the germline V gene are LNHDA and SQIVND (reference sequence). The V end was cut by 8 bases, the J end by 4 bases, with 17 bases between. The CDR3 runs to 14 residues. The TCR sequence derives from a woman aged 25 to 39 in good health. The chain recombines TRBV19 with TRBJ1-1; TRBD1 is a possible D gene (6 bases). The specimen sequenced was naive CD4+ T cells sorted from blood. Subset meaning: CD45RA+ positively selected. DNA for the CDR3: TGTGCCAGTGATAGGCAGGGGTCTGGCACTGAAGCTTTCTTT. Protein: CASDRQGSGTEAFF.